A single sample gave rise to the 17 T cell receptor beta chains below, sequenced in a study of OX40 agonist ivuxolimab in advanced cancers. The repertoire was sequenced with immunoSEQ multiplex PCR; TCRdb's copy has only in-frame clones and lacks some. The table has roughly 83,000 clones, approximately 84% seen once; the top ten hold around 6.6%. The specimen was CD4+ or CD8+ T cells sorted from blood, collected in a trial of the OX40 agonist ivuxolimab. The receptors originated from an adult with an advanced solid tumor such as melanoma, head and neck, liver or kidney cancer.

This chain links TRBV12-5 with TRBJ1-5, with D unclear. Germline V gene data show CDR1 as LGHNT and CDR2 as FRNRAP. V was clipped by 4 bases and J by 4 bases, with 8 bases between them. The CDR3 loop spans 13 amino acids. The CDR3 DNA reads as TGTGCTAGTGGTTCCCGGGATAATCAGCCCCAGCATTTT. Translation gives CASGSRDNQPQHF.

As to this clone: At one of its ends the junction is not consistent with the germline gene, which may arise from a read error. This chain joins TRBV7-7 and TRBJ2-2; a weak D match, TRBD1 (6 bases). The CDR3 extends over 16 amino acids. Germline CDR1 reads SSHAT; CDR2 reads FNYEAQ (reference sequence). The CDR3 nucleotides read TGTGCTAGCAGCCTTGCAATTACAGGGAGCGCCGGGGAGCTGTTTTTT. Translating it yields CASSLAITGSAGELFF.

The V gene is TRBV6-5, the J gene TRBJ1-6; D might be TRBD1 (5 bases). CDR3 length: 16 amino acids. V lost 0 bases and J lost 3, with 9 bases in between. Germline CDR1 is MNHEY and CDR2 is SVGAGI. The CDR3 region has the DNA TGTGCCAGCAGTTACTCCGGAGGGGACTATAATTCACCCCTCCACTTT. As protein: CASSYSGGDYNSPLHF.

V and J are TRBV5-5 and TRBJ2-5; D uncertain. The CDR3 is 11 residues long. V lost 0 bases and J 8 bases, leaving 5 bases between the germline ends. From germline, CDR1 is SGHKS and CDR2 YYEKEE (reference sequence). DNA of the CDR3: TGTGCCAGCAGCTTGGGATACACCCAGTACTTC. Its translation: CASSLGYTQYF.

This clone was observed a handful of times. The chain carries TRBV7-2 and TRBJ2-1; possibly TRBD2 for D (6 bases). CDR1 and CDR2 (germline): SGHTA, FQGNSA. This CDR3 is built from 14 residues. Trimming shortened V by 5 bases and J by 3 bases, and 11 bases separated the two germline ends. The CDR3, as DNA: TGTGCCAGCAGCCAACCGGGGGTCTACAATGAGCAGTTCTTC. This gives the protein CASSQPGVYNEQFF.

This chain links TRBV9 with TRBJ1-2; unclear D gene. Germline CDR1 and CDR2: SGDLS and YYNGEE. The CDR3 has 13 amino acids. V was clipped by 4 bases and J by 7 bases, with 14 bases between them. The DNA of the CDR3 is TGTGCCAGCAGCCCTAGAGTGGGAGGTGGCTACACCTTC. It specifies CASSPRVGGGYTF. Full variable domain (outside the CDR3, taken from reference TRBV9 and TRBJ1-2): DSGVTQTPKHLITATGQRVTLRCSPRSGDLSVYWYQQSLDQGLQFLIQYYNGEERAKGNILERFSAQQFPDLHSELNLSSLELGDSALYFCASSPRVGGGYTFGSGTRLTVV.

The V and J genes are TRBV7-2 and TRBJ1-2; TRBD1 matches at 8 bases. Losses at the gene ends were 5 bases for V and 2 bases for J; bases not matched to a gene: 4. The CDR3 extends over 14 amino acids. From germline, CDR1 is SGHTA and CDR2 FQGNSA. The CDR3 reads CASSGQGGNYGYTF. Here the CDR3 DNA reads TGTGCCAGCAGCGGACAGGGAGGGAACTATGGCTACACCTTC.

This clone occurred once. This chain connects TRBV4-2 to TRBJ1-2, with D uncertain. With 1 base removed from V and 2 bases from J, the gap between germline ends came to 8 bases. Germline-derived CDR1 and CDR2 are LGHNA and YNFKEQ. CDR3 length: 14 amino acids. This CDR3 is CASSQVSGNYGYTF. CDR3 coding DNA: TGTGCCAGCAGCCAAGTCTCGGGCAACTATGGCTACACCTTC.

The chain combines TRBV18 with TRBJ1-2, with D tentatively TRBD1 (5 bases). The CDR3 spans 15 residues. Trimming removed 0 bases at V and 7 bases at J, with 15 bases between. Germline values: CDR1 KGHSH, CDR2 LQKENI. The CDR3 loop reads CASSPPVRGVGGYTF. CDR3 DNA: TGTGCCAGCTCACCACCGGTTCGGGGGGTCGGTGGCTACACCTTC.

J is TRBJ1-6 and V is TRBV4-2; 10 bases fit TRBD1. With V trimmed by 0 bases and J by 7 bases, 9 bases remained unmatched. The germline CDR1 and CDR2 sequences are LGHNA and YNFKEQ. The CDR3 runs to 18 residues. In DNA form, the CDR3 reads TGTGCCAGCAGCCAAGATCCGACAGGGGGCGGGCGAAATTCACCCCTCCACTTT. Its translation is CASSQDPTGGGRNSPLHF.

This sequence joins TRBV7-8 and TRBJ2-5; D not certain. The end of the DNA fits TRBJ2-7 better, so the J call may be wrong. The V gene's germline CDR1 is SGHVS and CDR2 FQNEAQ. This CDR3 comprises 13 residues. CDR3 sequence (DNA): TGTGCCAGCAGCGAAACGTTTTCCTACGAGCAGTACTTC. Residues: CASSETFSYEQYF.

The chain recombines TRBV5-1 with TRBJ1-2; D is possibly TRBD1 (5 bases). CDR1 is SGHRS and CDR2 is YFSETQ in the germline V gene. The CDR3 extends over 15 amino acids. Trimming stripped 5 bases from V and 0 bases from J, with 14 bases between. CDR3 protein: CASRWSSGANYGYTF. In DNA form, the CDR3 reads TGCGCCAGCAGATGGTCCTCGGGGGCTAACTATGGCTACACCTTC.

There are a few counts of this clone. The chain combines TRBV6-6 with TRBJ2-7; D may be TRBD2 (5 bases). V shed 11 bases and J shed 0 bases, with 17 bases lying between them. CDR3 length equals 14 residues. Germline lookup yields CDR1 MNHNY and CDR2 SVGAGI (reference sequence). The DNA for the CDR3 is TGTGCCGCTTCGGGGAAAACGAGCTCCTACGAGCAGTACTTC. This encodes CAASGKTSSYEQYF.

The rearrangement links TRBV18 to TRBJ2-7, with 8 bases matching TRBD2. Germline values: CDR1 KGHSH, CDR2 LQKENI. This CDR3 comprises 15 residues. Trimming removed 3 bases from V and 5 bases from J; junction bases left unmatched: 9. CDR3 in amino acids: CASSPSYGGANEQYF. CDR3 sequence (DNA): TGTGCCAGCTCACCTTCCTACGGGGGGGCGAACGAGCAGTACTTC.

This clone was recorded once. The chain employs TRBV10-3 and TRBJ2-5; 10 nucleotides match TRBD2. The germline CDR1 and CDR2 sequences are ENHRY and SYGVKD. The length of the CDR3 is 13 residues. The V gene end was trimmed by 5 bases and the J gene end by 3 bases; junction bases not matched to a gene: 0. The CDR3 reads CAISSGGEETQYF. The CDR3 region has the DNA TGTGCCATCAGTAGCGGGGGGGAAGAGACCCAGTACTTC.

J is TRBJ1-1 and V is TRBV6-6, with 7 bases lining up with TRBD1. After removal of 6 bases from V and 3 bases from J, the junction contained 4 bases not matched to a gene. The CDR3 length is 13 residues. Germline-derived CDR1 and CDR2 are MNHNY and SVGAGI (reference sequence). CDR3 DNA sequence: TGTGCCAGCAGCCCTACAGGGGACACTGAAGCTTTCTTT. As protein: CASSPTGDTEAFF.

The rearrangement joins TRBV5-6 to TRBJ1-5; 9 bases fit TRBD1. The CDR3 contains 17 residues. V was clipped by 2 bases and J by 2 bases; unmatched bases: 8. Germline CDR1 and CDR2: SGHDT and YYEEEE. CDR3 in DNA: TGTGCCAGCAGCTTAGGGACAGGGATAGATGGCAATCAGCCCCAGCATTTT. Residues: CASSLGTGIDGNQPQHF.